This T cell receptor (beta chain) was recorded in a study of T cells in Graves' hyperthyroidism and ophthalmopathy. Study-wide context: Peripheral blood samples were taken at initial diagnosis, prior to any treatment.

This clonotype was detected ten times or more. Its cognate antigen is unknown. Amplification of TCR beta CDR3 regions used RNA as the template. HTBI primers were employed in a first-round RT-PCR of the TCR CDR3. TCRdb independently ran MiXCR on the multiplex PCR reads; one entry per CDR3 protein. The sample lists about 380,000 distinct CDR3 sequences; 18% were seen once. Study conclusions and caveats: Most thyroid clonotypes expanded above 0.001 were also detected in blood. With a median lead of about 6.9 months before onset, the model predicted ophthalmopathy.

Material for sequencing was blood. This sequence originates from a man aged 18 to 29 with Graves' ophthalmopathy.

Written as DNA, the CDR3 is TGTGCCACCAGCAGAGATCGGGGCTCCCCCCTCCACTTT. Translated, it gives CATSRDRGSPLHF. The chain has TRBV15 and TRBJ1-6; the D gene is possibly TRBD1 (5 bases). The ends were cut back, 0 bases at V and 13 bases at J, with 10 bases in the middle. This CDR3 comprises 13 residues. Germline V gives CDR1 LNHNV, CDR2 YYDKDF (reference sequence). Full variable domain (rest looked up from reference TRBV15 and TRBJ1-6): DAMVIQNPRYQVTQFGKPVTLSCSQTLNHNVMYWYQQKSSQAPKLLFHYYDKDFNNEADTPDNFQSRRPNTSFCFLDIRSPGLGDTAMYLCATSRDRGSPLHFGNGTRLTVT.